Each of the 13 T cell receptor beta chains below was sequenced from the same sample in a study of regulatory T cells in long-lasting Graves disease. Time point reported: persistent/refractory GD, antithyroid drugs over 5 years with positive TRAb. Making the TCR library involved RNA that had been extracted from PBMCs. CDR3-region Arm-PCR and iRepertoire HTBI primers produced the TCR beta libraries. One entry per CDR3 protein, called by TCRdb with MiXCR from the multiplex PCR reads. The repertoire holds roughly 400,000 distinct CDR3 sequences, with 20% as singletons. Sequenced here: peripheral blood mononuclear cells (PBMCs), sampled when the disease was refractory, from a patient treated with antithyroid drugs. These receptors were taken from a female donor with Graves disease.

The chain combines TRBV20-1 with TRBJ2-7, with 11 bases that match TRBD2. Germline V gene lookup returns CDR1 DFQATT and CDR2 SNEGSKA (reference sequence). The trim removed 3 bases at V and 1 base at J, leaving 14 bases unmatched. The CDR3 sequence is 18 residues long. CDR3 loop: CSARFLGLAALISYEQYF. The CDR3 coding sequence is TGCAGTGCTAGGTTTTTGGGACTAGCGGCTCTCATATCCTACGAGCAGTACTTC.

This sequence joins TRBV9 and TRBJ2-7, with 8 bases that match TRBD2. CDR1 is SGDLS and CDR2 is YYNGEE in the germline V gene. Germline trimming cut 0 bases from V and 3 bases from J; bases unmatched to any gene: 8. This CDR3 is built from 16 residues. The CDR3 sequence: CASSVAPGTRGYEQYF. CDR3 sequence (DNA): TGTGCCAGCAGCGTAGCCCCCGGGACTAGAGGCTACGAGCAGTACTTC.

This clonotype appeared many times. The CDR3 nucleotides read TGTGCCAGCAGTCACGGGACAGGGACCTCCTACGAGCAGTACTTC. Translated, it gives CASSHGTGTSYEQYF. The genes are TRBV28 and TRBJ2-7, with TRBD1 identical over 9 bases. The CDR3 has 15 amino acids. Trimming at V came to 5 bases and at J to 0 bases, leaving 5 bases not matched to a gene. Germline V gene lookup returns CDR1 MDHEN and CDR2 SYDVKM.

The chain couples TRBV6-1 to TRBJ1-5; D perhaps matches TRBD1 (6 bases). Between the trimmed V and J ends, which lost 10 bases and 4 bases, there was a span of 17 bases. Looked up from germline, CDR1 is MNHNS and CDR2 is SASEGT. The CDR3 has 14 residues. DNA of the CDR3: TGTGCCACCAGGCGGTGGGACACGAATCAGCCCCAGCATTTT. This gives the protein CATRRWDTNQPQHF.

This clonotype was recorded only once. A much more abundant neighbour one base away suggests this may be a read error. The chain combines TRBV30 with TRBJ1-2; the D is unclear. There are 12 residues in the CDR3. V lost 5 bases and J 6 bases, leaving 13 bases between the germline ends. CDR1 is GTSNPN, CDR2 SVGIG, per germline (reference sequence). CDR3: CAWGGIRNGYTF. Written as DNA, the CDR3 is TGTGCCTGGGGTGGTATTAGGAATGGCTACACCTTC. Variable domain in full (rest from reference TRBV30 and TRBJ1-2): SQTIHQWPATLVQPVGSPLSLECTVEGTSNPNLYWYRQAAGRGLQLLFYSVGIGQISSEVPQNLSASRPQDRQFILSSKKLLLSDSGFYLCAWGGIRNGYTFGSGTRLTVV.

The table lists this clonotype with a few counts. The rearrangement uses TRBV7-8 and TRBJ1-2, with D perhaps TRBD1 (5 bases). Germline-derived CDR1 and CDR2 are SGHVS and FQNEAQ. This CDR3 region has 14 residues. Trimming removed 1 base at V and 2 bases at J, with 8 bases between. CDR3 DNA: TGTGCCAGCAGCTTAGGGACAATCAACTATGGCTACACCTTC. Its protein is CASSLGTINYGYTF.

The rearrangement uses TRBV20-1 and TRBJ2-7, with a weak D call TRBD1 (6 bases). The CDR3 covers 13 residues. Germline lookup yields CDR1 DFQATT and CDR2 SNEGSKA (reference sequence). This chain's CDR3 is CSIPGTTPYEQYF. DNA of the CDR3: TGCAGCATCCCCGGGACAACACCCTACGAGCAGTACTTC.

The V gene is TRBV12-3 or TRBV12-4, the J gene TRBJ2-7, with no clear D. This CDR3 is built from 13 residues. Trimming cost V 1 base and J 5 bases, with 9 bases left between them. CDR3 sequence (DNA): TGTGCCAGCAGTTTAGGGGAAGGCGACGAGCAGTACTTC. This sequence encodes CASSLGEGDEQYF.

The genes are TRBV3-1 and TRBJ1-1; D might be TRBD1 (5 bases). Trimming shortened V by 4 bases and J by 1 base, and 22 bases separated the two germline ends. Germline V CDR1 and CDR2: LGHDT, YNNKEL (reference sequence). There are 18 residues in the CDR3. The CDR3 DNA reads TGTGCCAGCAGCCTCACACCGGGACGGAAATTAGGGAACACTGAAGCTTTCTTT. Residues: CASSLTPGRKLGNTEAFF.

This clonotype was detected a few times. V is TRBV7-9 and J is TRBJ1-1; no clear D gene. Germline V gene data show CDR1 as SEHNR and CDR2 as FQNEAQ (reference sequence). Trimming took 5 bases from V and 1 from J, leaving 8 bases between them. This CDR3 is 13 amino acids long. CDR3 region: CASSPPANTEAFF. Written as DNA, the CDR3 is TGTGCCAGCAGCCCCCCCGCGAACACTGAAGCTTTCTTT.

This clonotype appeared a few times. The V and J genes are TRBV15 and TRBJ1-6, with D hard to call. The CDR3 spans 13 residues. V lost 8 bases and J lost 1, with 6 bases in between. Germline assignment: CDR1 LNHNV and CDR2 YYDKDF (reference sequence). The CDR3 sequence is CATGKSYNSPLHF. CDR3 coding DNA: TGTGCCACCGGAAAGTCCTATAATTCACCCCTCCACTTT.

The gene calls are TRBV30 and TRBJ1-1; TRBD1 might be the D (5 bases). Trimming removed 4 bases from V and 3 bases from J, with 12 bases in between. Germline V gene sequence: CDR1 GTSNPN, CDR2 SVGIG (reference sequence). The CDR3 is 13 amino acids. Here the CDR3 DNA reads TGTGCCTGGAACGGCAGGGCCGACACTGAAGCTTTCTTT. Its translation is CAWNGRADTEAFF.

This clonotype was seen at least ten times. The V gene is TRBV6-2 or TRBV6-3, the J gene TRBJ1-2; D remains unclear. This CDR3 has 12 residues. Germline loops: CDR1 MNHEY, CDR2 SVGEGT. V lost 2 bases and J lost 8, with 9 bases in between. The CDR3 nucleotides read TGTGCCAGCAGTTACGGAGGACGGGGCTACACCTTC. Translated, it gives CASSYGGRGYTF.